This TCR beta chain was recorded in a study of T cells expressing NK-cell markers. Study conclusions and caveats: HCMV specificity of expanded NKG2C+ T cell clones remained unclear.

Looked up from germline, CDR1 is DFQATT and CDR2 is SNEGSKA (reference sequence). The CDR3 covers 15 residues. Concerning this clonotype: The target antigen is unknown.

TCRdb derives one entry per CDR3 protein from the 5' RACE reads, leaving out DNA. This sample's table has roughly 430,000 distinct CDR3 sequences. Material for sequencing was blood T cells: a sorted CD56 or NKG2C T cell subset, CD4+ or CD8+ T cells, or bulk PBMC T cells (not recorded which). This clonotype originated in a woman aged 18 to 75 in good health. The chain links TRBV20-1 to TRBJ2-5; TCRdb names TRBD1, which stays unverified in the absence of DNA. CDR3 amino acids: CSAREAVTGTQTQYF.